This T cell receptor beta chain was obtained from a study of blood T cells in healthy people across ages. The length of the CDR3 is 16 residues. Germline V gene data show CDR1 as LNHNV and CDR2 as YYDKDF (reference sequence). Regarding this clonotype: At one of its ends the junction is not consistent with the germline gene, which may arise from a read error.

It was with a sample-barcoded 5' primer and a J-beta primer mix that a second PCR of roughly 6 to 11 cycles was run. Researchers report that each sample yielded at least 2.5 million CDR3-containing paired-end reads. Via MiXCR, TCRdb re-called the 5' RACE reads, giving one row per CDR3 protein. The sample has over 1,500,000 distinct CDR3 sequences; more than 35% are singletons. The chain recombines TRBV15 with TRBJ2-1; 7 nucleotides agree with TRBD1. This receptor was identified in a human donor in good health. The sequencing input was blood. The CDR3 protein is CTTSGTGALLSNEQFF. CDR3 nucleotide sequence: TGTACCACCAGCGGCACAGGGGCCCTACTCAGCAATGAGCAGTTCTTC.